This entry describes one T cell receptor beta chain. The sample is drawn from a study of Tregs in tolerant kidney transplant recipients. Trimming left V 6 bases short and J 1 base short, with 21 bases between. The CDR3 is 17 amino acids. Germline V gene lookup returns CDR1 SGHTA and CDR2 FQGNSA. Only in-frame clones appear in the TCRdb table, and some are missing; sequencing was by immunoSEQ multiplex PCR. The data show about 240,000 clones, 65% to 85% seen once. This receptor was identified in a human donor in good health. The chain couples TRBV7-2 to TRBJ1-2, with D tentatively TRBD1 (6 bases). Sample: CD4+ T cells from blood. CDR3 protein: CASSTRGGPNNNYGYTF. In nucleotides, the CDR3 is TGTGCCAGCAGTACTAGGGGGGGGCCGAATAATAACTATGGCTACACCTTC.